The subject of this entry is one TCR beta chain. The antigen remains undetermined. Sequenced by immunoSEQ multiplex PCR; TCRdb stores in-frame clones only, minus some. The repertoire holds tens of thousands of clones, with almost 65% as singletons. This record belongs to a study of radiotherapy plus CTLA-4 blockade in lung cancer. Regarding the study as a whole: Clones derived from tumor TCRs expanded in blood after radiotherapy plus ipilimumab.

The CDR3 is made up of 13 amino acids. CDR1 SNHLY and CDR2 FYNNEI come from the germline V gene. Trimming cost V 4 bases and J 2 bases; bases outside gene matches: 0. This clonotype was obtained from a human donor with non-small cell lung cancer who had a partial response to radiotherapy plus ipilimumab. The starting material was peripheral blood, obtained from a patient treated with radiotherapy plus ipilimumab. J is TRBJ2-5 and V is TRBV2, with 8 bases that match TRBD1. CDR3 sequence (DNA): TGTGCCAGCAGTGGGACAGGGCAAGAGACCCAGTACTTC. It translates to CASSGTGQETQYF.